The rows below give T cell receptor beta chains drawn from one sample of a study of shared T cell receptors in the human thymus. Clones were sequenced by immunoSEQ multiplex PCR, and TCRdb holds only the in-frame ones, with some missing. The repertoire holds about 710,000 clones, with more than 75% as singletons. These same records also appear under a second study, on human thymus T cells.

Sequenced sample: thymocytes. These receptors were collected from a boy under two years old with a congenital heart defect. Each CDR3 is given with its conserved first and last residue. Fields, in order: CDR3 DNA, CDR3 protein, J gene, V gene, D gene, clone size. A D gene is named only where the DNA matches it firmly. The size field is filled for only some rows; it gives once, few, many or a size class.

TGTGCCAGCAGCGTAAAAGAGACCCAGTACTTC,CASSVKETQYF,TRBJ2-5,TRBV7-6,-,-
TGTGCCAGCAGTGAAGAGAATGGGGAGTCACCCCTCCACTTT,CASSEENGESPLHF,TRBJ1-6,TRBV25-1,-,-
TGTGCCAACTCGGGACTAGCGGTCTTCCACGAGCAGTACTTC,CANSGLAVFHEQYF,TRBJ2-7,TRBV6-4,TRBD2,-
TGTGCCAGCAGTTCCCGACTAGCGGGTTCCTACAATGAGCAGTTCTTC,CASSSRLAGSYNEQFF,TRBJ2-1,TRBV6-5,TRBD2,-
TGTGCCAGCTGCGCGGGCATGAACACTGAAGCTTTCTTT,CASCAGMNTEAFF,TRBJ1-1,TRBV6-1,-,-
TGTGCCAGTAGTATAGAGAGGAGCTCCTACAATGAGCAGTTCTTC,CASSIERSSYNEQFF,TRBJ2-1,TRBV19,-,-
TGCAGCGCAGCCGGGACAGCGGAAAACACTGAAGCTTTCTTT,CSAAGTAENTEAFF,TRBJ1-1,TRBV29-1,TRBD1,-
TGTGCCAGCAGTGAACCCGAGACAGGGCCAAATCAGCCCCAGCATTTT,CASSEPETGPNQPQHF,TRBJ1-5,TRBV6-1,TRBD1,-
TGTGCCAGCAGCAACAAAGCCATAGGGGGCACCTTTATGGATCAGCCCCAGCATTTT,CASSNKAIGGTFMDQPQHF,TRBJ1-5,TRBV28,TRBD1,-
TGCGCCAGCAGCTTGGGAGAGGCCAACTACTACAATGAGCAGTTCTTC,CASSLGEANYYNEQFF,TRBJ2-1,TRBV5-1,-,-
TGTGCCAGCAGCCTCAGGGGGTTCGACGAGCAGTACTTC,CASSLRGFDEQYF,TRBJ2-7,TRBV7-9,TRBD1,few
TGTGCCAGCAGCTTAGCCAGGGAAAAGTTCTTC,CASSLAREKFF,TRBJ2-1,TRBV7-2,-,-
TGTGCCTGGAGTGTACCCGGGAGGGATACGCAGTATTTT,CAWSVPGRDTQYF,TRBJ2-3,TRBV30,TRBD2,few
TGTGCCAGCAGTGAATCGGACAGGAGACTCTTTATGAACACTGAAGCTTTCTTT,CASSESDRRLFMNTEAFF,TRBJ1-1,TRBV25-1,TRBD1,-
TGCGCCAGCAGACTAAAACACCTTGGGCAGGGCTTCGACGAGCAGTACTTC,CASRLKHLGQGFDEQYF,TRBJ2-7,TRBV4-1,-,-
TGCGCCAGCAGCCAAGATGTGGAGCGGGGGGTGGAGACCCAGTACTTC,CASSQDVERGVETQYF,TRBJ2-5,TRBV4-3,TRBD2,-
TGTGCCAGCAGCGGATCAGGTACGGACAGGGCGAGTACTGAAGCTTTCTTT,CASSGSGTDRASTEAFF,TRBJ1-1,TRBV5-4,TRBD1,-
TGTGCTAGTGCCCAAACTAGACAGGCTACGAACACCGGGGAGCTGTTTTTT,CASAQTRQATNTGELFF,TRBJ2-2,TRBV12-5,-,-
TGTGCCAGCAGCTTAACGTTCAGCGGGGGCCACAATGAGCAGTTCTTC,CASSLTFSGGHNEQFF,TRBJ2-1,TRBV7-3,TRBD2,-
TGTGCCAGCAGTGGTAGCGGGAGAGGGCCCGATACGCAGTATTTT,CASSGSGRGPDTQYF,TRBJ2-3,TRBV25-1,TRBD2,-
TGTGCCAGCAGCGTAGTGTGGCGGGAGGTCCTCTACGAGCAGTACTTC,CASSVVWREVLYEQYF,TRBJ2-7,TRBV9,TRBD2,-
TGTGCCAGCTCACCACCGGGACAGGCTAATGAAAAACTGTTTTTT,CASSPPGQANEKLFF,TRBJ1-4,TRBV18,TRBD1,few
TGTGCCAGCAGACAAGGACAGGGAAGCACAGATACGCAGTATTTT,CASRQGQGSTDTQYF,TRBJ2-3,TRBV7-3,TRBD1,-
TGTGCCAGCAGTAGCCCGTCCACCCCGCAGGGGCGGTATGAAAAACTGTTTTTT,CASSSPSTPQGRYEKLFF,TRBJ1-4,TRBV28,-,-
TGTGCCAGCAGTCGACCGTACCAGGGATCTGGGGCCAACGTCCTGACTTTC,CASSRPYQGSGANVLTF,TRBJ2-6,TRBV7-9,-,-
TGTGCCAGCAGACACCACAACAGGACAACCTCTGGGGCCAACGTCCTGACTTTC,CASRHHNRTTSGANVLTF,TRBJ2-6,TRBV11-2,-,-
TGTGCCAGCAGTTCGGACGACCGGGGGGAGCAGTACTTC,CASSSDDRGEQYF,TRBJ2-7,TRBV7-2,-,-
TGTGCCAGCAGCCCCGGTTCGGACACTGAAGCTTTCTTT,CASSPGSDTEAFF,TRBJ1-1,TRBV14,-,-
TGTGCCAGCAGTTACTCGAGTCAGGGGGCATCCTACGAGCAGTACTTC,CASSYSSQGASYEQYF,TRBJ2-7,TRBV6-5,TRBD1,-
TGTGCCAGCAGCTCCGCTGACAGAGATAATCAGCCCCAGCATTTT,CASSSADRDNQPQHF,TRBJ1-5,TRBV5-4,-,-
TGTGCCTGGAGTGTACCGGGTTCTAGCGGGGATTACAATGAGCAGTTCTTC,CAWSVPGSSGDYNEQFF,TRBJ2-1,TRBV30,TRBD2,-
TGTGCCAGCAGGGTGGACAGGGGAGGAACTAACTATGGCTACACCTTC,CASRVDRGGTNYGYTF,TRBJ1-2,TRBV27,TRBD1,-
TGTGCCAGCAGTTTAATACTTTCCGCATACAATCAGCCCCAGCATTTT,CASSLILSAYNQPQHF,TRBJ1-5,TRBV28,-,few
TGTGCCAGCAGTCCCACCGACAGGGACTCTGGAAACACCATATATTTT,CASSPTDRDSGNTIYF,TRBJ1-3,TRBV28,TRBD1,-
TGTGCCAGCAGCTTGAGAGGACAGGGGATTCATGGCTACACCTTC,CASSLRGQGIHGYTF,TRBJ1-2,TRBV5-6,TRBD1,few
TGCGCCAGCAGCCCCAGGGGACAGAACACTGAAGCTTTCTTT,CASSPRGQNTEAFF,TRBJ1-1,TRBV5-1,-,-